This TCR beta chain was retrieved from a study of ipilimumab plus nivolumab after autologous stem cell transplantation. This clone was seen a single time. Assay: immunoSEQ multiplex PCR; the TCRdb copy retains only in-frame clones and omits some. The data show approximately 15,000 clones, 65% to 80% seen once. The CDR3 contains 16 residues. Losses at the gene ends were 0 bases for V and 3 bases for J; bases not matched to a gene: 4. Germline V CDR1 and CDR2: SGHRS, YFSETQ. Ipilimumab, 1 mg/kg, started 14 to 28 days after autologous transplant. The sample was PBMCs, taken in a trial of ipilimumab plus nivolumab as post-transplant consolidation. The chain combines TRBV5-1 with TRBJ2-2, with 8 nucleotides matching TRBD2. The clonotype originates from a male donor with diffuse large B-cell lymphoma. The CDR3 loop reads CASSLAAGRDTGELFF. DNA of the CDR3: TGCGCCAGCAGCTTGGCCGCCGGGAGGGACACCGGGGAGCTGTTTTTT. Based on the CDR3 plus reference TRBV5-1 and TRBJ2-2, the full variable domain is KAGVTQTPRYLIKTRGQQVTLSCSPISGHRSVSWYQQTPGQGLQFLFEYFSETQRNKGNFPGRFSGRQFSNSRSEMNVSTLELGDSALYLCASSLAAGRDTGELFFGEGSRLTVL.